The rows below give T cell receptor beta chains drawn from one sample of a study of identical twins. TCRdb processed the 5' RACE reads anew with MiXCR; each CDR3 protein has one entry. The sample records hundreds of thousands of distinct CDR3 sequences, around 5.7% being singletons. Material for sequencing was naive T cells sorted from blood. The receptors originated from a man between 18 and 29 years old in good health. Both conserved end residues are part of each CDR3. D genes are given only for firm matches. The listing skips clone size in some rows; elsewhere it reads once, few, many or a size class.

TRBJ2-1	few	14	TRBV7-8	.	CASSLKGRWNEQFF	TGTGCCAGCAGCTTGAAGGGGCGCTGGAATGAGCAGTTCTTC
TRBJ2-7	.	15	TRBV28	.	CASRPPGLGTYEQYF	TGTGCCAGCAGACCCCCTGGTTTGGGGACCTACGAGCAGTACTTC
TRBJ2-5	once	14	TRBV7-9	.	CASSYSSVSETQYF	TGTGCCAGCAGCTACTCTAGCGTTTCGGAGACCCAGTACTTC
TRBJ1-5	few	19	TRBV6-2/TRBV6-3	TRBD1	CASSYVRDREIGSNQPQHF	TGTGCCAGCAGTTACGTCCGGGACAGGGAGATCGGTAGCAATCAGCCCCAGCATTTT
TRBJ1-4	few	14	TRBV11-2	.	CASSLWTSNEKLFF	TGTGCCAGCAGCTTGTGGACAAGCAATGAAAAACTGTTTTTT
TRBJ2-4	many	14	TRBV12-3/TRBV12-4	.	CASSNPVAKNIQYF	TGTGCCAGCAGCAACCCCGTAGCCAAAAACATTCAGTACTTC
TRBJ2-3	many	15	TRBV12-3/TRBV12-4	TRBD2	CASSLGLAETDTQYF	TGTGCCAGCAGTTTGGGACTAGCGGAAACAGATACGCAGTATTTT
TRBJ1-1	.	14	TRBV5-1	TRBD1	CASREGAENTEAFF	TGCGCCAGCAGGGAGGGGGCAGAGAACACTGAAGCTTTCTTT
TRBJ1-4	.	13	TRBV30	.	CAWSTGPNEKLFF	TGTGCCTGGAGTACGGGGCCTAATGAAAAACTGTTTTTT
TRBJ2-6	.	17	TRBV4-3	.	CASSQEVRYSGANVLTF	TGCGCCAGCAGCCAAGAGGTCCGATACTCTGGGGCCAACGTCCTGACTTTC
TRBJ2-4	few	13	TRBV29-1	.	CSGLGGREDIQYF	TGCAGCGGCTTGGGGGGCAGGGAGGACATTCAGTACTTC
TRBJ1-4	many	15	TRBV5-1	TRBD1	CASTLGDSPNEKLFF	TGCGCCAGCACCCTTGGGGACAGCCCTAATGAAAAACTGTTTTTT
TRBJ2-3	.	14	TRBV20-1	.	CSAGLRVRGDTQYF	TGCAGTGCTGGACTAAGGGTTCGCGGAGATACGCAGTATTTT
TRBJ2-1	.	11	TRBV7-9	TRBD1	CAGTQGNEQFF	TGTGCCGGAACACAGGGGAATGAGCAGTTCTTC
TRBJ2-3	few	14	TRBV12-3/TRBV12-4	TRBD2	CAIRLAGGSGTQYF	TGTGCCATTCGACTAGCGGGAGGTTCAGGAACGCAGTATTTT
TRBJ2-1	few	14	TRBV28	TRBD2	CASQNSGRVHEQFF	TGTGCCAGTCAAAATAGCGGGAGGGTCCATGAGCAGTTCTTC
TRBJ2-2	many	15	TRBV5-6	.	CASSLDVIMTGELFF	TGTGCCAGCAGCTTGGATGTGATAATGACCGGGGAGCTGTTTTTT
TRBJ2-1	many	16	TRBV5-1	TRBD1	CASSLEGTGAYNEQFF	TGCGCCAGCAGCTTGGAAGGGACAGGGGCCTACAATGAGCAGTTCTTC
TRBJ1-5	many	14	TRBV11-2	.	CASSLDPNNQPQHF	TGTGCCAGCAGCTTAGATCCGAACAATCAGCCCCAGCATTTT
TRBJ2-6	few	15	TRBV24-1	.	CATSDVGAGANVLTF	TGTGCCACCAGTGATGTGGGCGCCGGGGCCAACGTCCTGACTTTC
TRBJ2-1	many	13	TRBV28	.	CASTIILGGRQFF	TGTGCCAGCACCATCATATTGGGGGGCAGGCAGTTCTTC
TRBJ2-3	few	13	TRBV6-4	.	CASSGTYGDTQYF	TGTGCCAGCAGTGGGACTTACGGGGATACGCAGTATTTT
TRBJ2-2	few	18	TRBV20-1	TRBD2	CSATGKTSGRFNTGELFF	TGCAGTGCTACTGGGAAGACTAGCGGGAGATTTAACACCGGGGAGCTGTTTTTT
TRBJ1-1	.	14	TRBV21-1	.	CASSCRAKNTEAFF	TGTGCCAGCAGCTGCAGGGCCAAGAACACTGAAGCTTTCTTT
TRBJ2-2	many	14	TRBV10-3	.	CAIMGLGNTGELLF	TGTGCCATCATGGGACTCGGGAACACCGGGGAGCTGTTGTTT
TRBJ2-7	.	12	TRBV7-9	.	CASSSRAAEQYF	TGTGCCAGCAGCTCTCGGGCGGCAGAGCAGTACTTC
TRBJ2-1	few	14	TRBV20-1	.	CSAPTVSSYNEQFF	TGCAGTGCACCGACAGTCAGCTCCTACAATGAGCAGTTCTTC
TRBJ1-5	many	15	TRBV12-3/TRBV12-4	TRBD1	CASSPGTGGNQPQHF	TGTGCCAGCAGTCCTGGGACAGGCGGCAATCAGCCCCAGCATTTT
TRBJ2-1	few	15	TRBV20-1	TRBD2	CSAPRTSGSSDEQFF	TGCAGTGCTCCCAGGACTAGCGGGAGCAGTGATGAGCAGTTCTTC
TRBJ1-5	many	15	TRBV5-1	.	CASSLSGLSNQPQHF	TGCGCCAGCAGCTTGTCTGGGCTCAGCAATCAGCCCCAGCATTTT
TRBJ2-1	many	16	TRBV6-5	TRBD2	CASSYSASSGYNEQFF	TGTGCCAGCAGTTACTCGGCGTCTAGCGGTTACAATGAGCAGTTCTTC
TRBJ1-5	many	15	TRBV24-1	.	CATRTTGPINQPQHF	TGTGCCACCAGAACAACAGGGCCCATCAATCAGCCCCAGCATTTT